This T cell receptor (beta chain) was observed in a study of T-cell reconstitution after alpha-beta-depleted transplantation in children. This clonotype was counted many times. Unique molecular identifiers tagged the TCRbeta library. Using its own MiXCR run on the PCR reads, TCRdb lists one record per CDR3 protein. The profile covers some 600,000 distinct CDR3 sequences, with around 17% appearing a single time and 1.1% taken by the ten largest. Per germline, CDR1 DFQATT and CDR2 SNEGSKA (reference sequence). The CDR3 spans 15 residues. With 3 bases removed from V and 7 bases from J, the gap between germline ends came to 19 bases.

The origin of this receptor is a human donor who donated a stem cell graft to a child with acute myeloid leukemia. The sample in question was PBMCs from the stem cell graft donor, obtained from the stem cell graft. The genes are TRBV20-1 and TRBJ1-5; the D gene is possibly TRBD1 (6 bases). CDR3 region: CSASPPGVMGQPQHF. DNA of the CDR3: TGCAGTGCTAGTCCCCCAGGGGTCATGGGACAGCCCCAGCATTTT.